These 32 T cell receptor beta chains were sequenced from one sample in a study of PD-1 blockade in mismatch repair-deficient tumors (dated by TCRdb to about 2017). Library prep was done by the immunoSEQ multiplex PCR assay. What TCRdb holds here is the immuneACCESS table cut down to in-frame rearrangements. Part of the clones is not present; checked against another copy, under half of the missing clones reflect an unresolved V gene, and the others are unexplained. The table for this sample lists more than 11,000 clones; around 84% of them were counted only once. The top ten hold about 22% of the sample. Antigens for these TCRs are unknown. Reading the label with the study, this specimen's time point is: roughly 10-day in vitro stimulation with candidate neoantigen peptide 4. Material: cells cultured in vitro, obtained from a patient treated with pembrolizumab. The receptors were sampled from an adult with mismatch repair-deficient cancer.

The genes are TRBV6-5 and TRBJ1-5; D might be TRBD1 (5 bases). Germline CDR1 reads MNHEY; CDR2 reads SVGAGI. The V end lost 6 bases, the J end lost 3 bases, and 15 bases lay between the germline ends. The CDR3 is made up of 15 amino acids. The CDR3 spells CASRLHGATNQPQHF. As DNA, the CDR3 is TGTGCCAGCAGGCTGCACGGGGCGACCAATCAGCCCCAGCATTTT.

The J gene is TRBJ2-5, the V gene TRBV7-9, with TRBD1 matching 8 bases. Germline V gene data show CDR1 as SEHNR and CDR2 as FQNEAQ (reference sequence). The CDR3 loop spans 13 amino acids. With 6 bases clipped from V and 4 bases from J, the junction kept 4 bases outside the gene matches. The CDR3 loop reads CASRSGGPETQYF. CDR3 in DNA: TGTGCCAGCAGGTCAGGGGGCCCAGAGACCCAGTACTTC.

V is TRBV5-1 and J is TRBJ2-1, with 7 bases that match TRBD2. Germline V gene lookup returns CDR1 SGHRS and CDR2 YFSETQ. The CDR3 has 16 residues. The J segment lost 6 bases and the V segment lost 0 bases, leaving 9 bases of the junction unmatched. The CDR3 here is CASSLAGGSGSNEQFF. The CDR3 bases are TGCGCCAGCAGCTTGGCGGGCGGGAGCGGTAGCAATGAGCAGTTCTTC.

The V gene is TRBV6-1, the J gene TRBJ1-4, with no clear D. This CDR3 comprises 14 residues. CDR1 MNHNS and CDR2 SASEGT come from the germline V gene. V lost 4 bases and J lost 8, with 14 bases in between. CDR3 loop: CASSVTVSGEKLFF. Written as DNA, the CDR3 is TGTGCCAGCAGTGTTACAGTGTCGGGGGAAAAACTGTTTTTT.

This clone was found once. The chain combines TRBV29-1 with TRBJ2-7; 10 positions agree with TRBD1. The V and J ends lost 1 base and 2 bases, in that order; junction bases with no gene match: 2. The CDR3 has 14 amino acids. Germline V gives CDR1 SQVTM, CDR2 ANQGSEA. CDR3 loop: CSVEGTGGPYEQYF. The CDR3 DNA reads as TGCAGCGTTGAAGGGACAGGGGGACCCTACGAGCAGTACTTC.

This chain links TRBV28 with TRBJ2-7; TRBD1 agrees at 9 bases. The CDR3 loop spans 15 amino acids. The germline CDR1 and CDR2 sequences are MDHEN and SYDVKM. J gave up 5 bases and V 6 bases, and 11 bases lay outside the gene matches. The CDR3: CASRSGTGSIHEQYF. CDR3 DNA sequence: TGTGCCAGCAGATCCGGGACAGGGAGTATCCACGAGCAGTACTTC.

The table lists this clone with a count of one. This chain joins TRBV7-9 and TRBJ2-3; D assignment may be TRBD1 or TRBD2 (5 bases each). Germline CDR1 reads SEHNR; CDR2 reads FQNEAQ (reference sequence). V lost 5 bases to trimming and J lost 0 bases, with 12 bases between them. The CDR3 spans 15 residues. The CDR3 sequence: CASSPRDGSTDTQYF. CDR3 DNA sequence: TGTGCCAGCAGCCCTCGGGACGGAAGCACAGATACGCAGTATTTT.

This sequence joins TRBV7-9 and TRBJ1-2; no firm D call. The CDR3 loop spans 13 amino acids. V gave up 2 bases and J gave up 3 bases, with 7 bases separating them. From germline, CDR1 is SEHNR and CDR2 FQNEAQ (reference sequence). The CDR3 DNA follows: TGTGCCAGCAGCTTACACGGGGACTATGGCTACACCTTC. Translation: CASSLHGDYGYTF.

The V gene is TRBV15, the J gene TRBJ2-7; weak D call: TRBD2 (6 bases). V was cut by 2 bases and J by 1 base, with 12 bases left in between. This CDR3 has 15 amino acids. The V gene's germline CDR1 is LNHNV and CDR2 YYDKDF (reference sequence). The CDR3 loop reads CATSRTKGLSYEQYF. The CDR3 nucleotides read TGTGCCACCAGCAGAACTAAGGGACTGTCCTACGAGCAGTACTTC.

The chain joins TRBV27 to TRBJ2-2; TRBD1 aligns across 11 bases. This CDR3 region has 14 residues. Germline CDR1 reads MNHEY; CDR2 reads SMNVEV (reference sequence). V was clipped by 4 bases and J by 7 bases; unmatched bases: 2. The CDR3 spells CASSWTGGHGELFF. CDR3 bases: TGTGCCAGCAGTTGGACAGGGGGCCACGGGGAGCTGTTTTTT.

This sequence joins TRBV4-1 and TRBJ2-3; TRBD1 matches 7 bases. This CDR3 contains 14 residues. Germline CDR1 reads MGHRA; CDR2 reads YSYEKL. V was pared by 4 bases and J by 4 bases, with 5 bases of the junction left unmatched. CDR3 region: CASSPRQGPDTQYF. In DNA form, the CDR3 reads TGCGCCAGCAGCCCCCGACAGGGCCCAGATACGCAGTATTTT.

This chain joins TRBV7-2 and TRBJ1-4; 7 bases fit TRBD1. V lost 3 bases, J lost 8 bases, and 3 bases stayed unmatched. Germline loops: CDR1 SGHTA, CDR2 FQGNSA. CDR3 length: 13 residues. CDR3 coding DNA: TGTGCCAGCAGCTTGGGGACAGCCGAAAAACTGTTTTTT. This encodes CASSLGTAEKLFF.

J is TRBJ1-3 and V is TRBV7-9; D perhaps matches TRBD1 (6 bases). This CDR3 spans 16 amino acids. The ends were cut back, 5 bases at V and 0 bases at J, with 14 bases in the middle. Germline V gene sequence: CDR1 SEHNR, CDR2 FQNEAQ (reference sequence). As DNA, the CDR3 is TGTGCCAGCAGCCCAGAACGGGACAACTCTGGAAACACCATATATTTT. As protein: CASSPERDNSGNTIYF.

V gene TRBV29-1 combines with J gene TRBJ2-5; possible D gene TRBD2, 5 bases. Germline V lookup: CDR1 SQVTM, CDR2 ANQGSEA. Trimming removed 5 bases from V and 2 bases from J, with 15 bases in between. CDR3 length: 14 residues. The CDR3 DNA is TGCAGCGTTCTCCCCGGTACGGGACAAGAGACCCAGTACTTC. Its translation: CSVLPGTGQETQYF.

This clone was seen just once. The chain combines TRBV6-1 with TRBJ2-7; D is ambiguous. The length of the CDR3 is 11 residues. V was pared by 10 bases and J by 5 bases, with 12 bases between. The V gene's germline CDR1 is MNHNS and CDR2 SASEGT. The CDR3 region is CATLIFHEQYF. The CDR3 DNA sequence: TGTGCCACCCTAATATTCCACGAGCAGTACTTC.

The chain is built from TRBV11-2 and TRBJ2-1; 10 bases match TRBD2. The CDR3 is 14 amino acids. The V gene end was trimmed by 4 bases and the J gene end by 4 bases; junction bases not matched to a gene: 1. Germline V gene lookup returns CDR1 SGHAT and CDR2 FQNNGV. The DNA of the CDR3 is TGTGCCAGCAGCTCTAGCGGGAGATACAATGAGCAGTTCTTC. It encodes CASSSSGRYNEQFF.

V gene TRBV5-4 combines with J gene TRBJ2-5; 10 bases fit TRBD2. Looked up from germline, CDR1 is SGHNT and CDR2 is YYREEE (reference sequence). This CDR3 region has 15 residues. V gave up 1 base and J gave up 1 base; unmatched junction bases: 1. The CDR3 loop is CASSLTSGVQETQYF. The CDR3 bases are TGTGCCAGCAGCTTGACTAGCGGGGTCCAAGAGACCCAGTACTTC. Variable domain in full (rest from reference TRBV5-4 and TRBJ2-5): ETGVTQSPTHLIKTRGQQVTLRCSSQSGHNTVSWYQQALGQGPQFIFQYYREEENGRGNFPPRFSGLQFPNYSSELNVNALELDDSALYLCASSLTSGVQETQYFGPGTRLLVL.

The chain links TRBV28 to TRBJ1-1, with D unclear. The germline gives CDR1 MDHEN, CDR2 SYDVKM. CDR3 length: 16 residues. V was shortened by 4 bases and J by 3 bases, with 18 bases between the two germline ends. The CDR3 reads CASSSGSTGPDTEAFF. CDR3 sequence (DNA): TGTGCCAGCAGTTCCGGTTCGACGGGCCCCGACACTGAAGCTTTCTTT.

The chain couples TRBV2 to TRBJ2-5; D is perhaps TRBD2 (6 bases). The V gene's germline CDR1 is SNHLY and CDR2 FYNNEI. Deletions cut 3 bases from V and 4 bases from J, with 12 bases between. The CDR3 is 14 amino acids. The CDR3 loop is CASSDFSGGETQYF. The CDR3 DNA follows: TGTGCCAGCAGTGATTTTAGCGGAGGAGAGACCCAGTACTTC.

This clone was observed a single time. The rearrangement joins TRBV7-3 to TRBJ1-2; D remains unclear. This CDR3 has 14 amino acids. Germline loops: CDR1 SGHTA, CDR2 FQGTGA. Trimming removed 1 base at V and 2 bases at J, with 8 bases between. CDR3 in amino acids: CASSLRAVNYGYTF. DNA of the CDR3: TGTGCCAGCAGCTTAAGGGCCGTAAACTATGGCTACACCTTC.

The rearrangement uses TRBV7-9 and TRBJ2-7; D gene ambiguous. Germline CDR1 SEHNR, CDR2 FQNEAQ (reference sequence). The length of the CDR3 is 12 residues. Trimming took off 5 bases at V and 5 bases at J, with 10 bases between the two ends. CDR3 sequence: CASSPDEDEQYF. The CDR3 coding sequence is TGTGCCAGCAGCCCGGACGAGGACGAGCAGTACTTC. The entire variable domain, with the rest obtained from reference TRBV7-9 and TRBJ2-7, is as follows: DTGVSQNPRHKITKRGQNVTFRCDPISEHNRLYWYRQTLGQGPEFLTYFQNEAQLEKSRLLSDRFSAERPKGSFSTLEIQRTEQGDSAMYLCASSPDEDEQYFGPGTRLTVT.

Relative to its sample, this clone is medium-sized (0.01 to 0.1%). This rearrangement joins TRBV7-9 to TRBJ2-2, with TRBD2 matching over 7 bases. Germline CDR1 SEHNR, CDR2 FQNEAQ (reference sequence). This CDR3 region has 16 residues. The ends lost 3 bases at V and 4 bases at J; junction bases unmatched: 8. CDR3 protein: CASSFWREIGTGELFF. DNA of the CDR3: TGTGCCAGCAGCTTCTGGCGGGAGATTGGCACCGGGGAGCTGTTTTTT.

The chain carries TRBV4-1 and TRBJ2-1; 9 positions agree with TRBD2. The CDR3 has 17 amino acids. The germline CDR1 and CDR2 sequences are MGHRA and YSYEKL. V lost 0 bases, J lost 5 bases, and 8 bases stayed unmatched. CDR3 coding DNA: TGCGCCAGCAGCCAAGATCTTCGCGGGAGGGGCGACAATGAGCAGTTCTTC. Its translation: CASSQDLRGRGDNEQFF.

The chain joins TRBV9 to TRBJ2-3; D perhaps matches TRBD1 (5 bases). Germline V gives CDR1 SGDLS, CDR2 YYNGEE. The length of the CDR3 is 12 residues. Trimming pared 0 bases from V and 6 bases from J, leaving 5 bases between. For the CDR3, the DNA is TGTGCCAGCAGCGTAGAGGGGGATACGCAGTATTTT. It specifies CASSVEGDTQYF. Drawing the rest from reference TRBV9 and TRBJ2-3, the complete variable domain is DSGVTQTPKHLITATGQRVTLRCSPRSGDLSVYWYQQSLDQGLQFLIQYYNGEERAKGNILERFSAQQFPDLHSELNLSSLELGDSALYFCASSVEGDTQYFGPGTRLTVL.

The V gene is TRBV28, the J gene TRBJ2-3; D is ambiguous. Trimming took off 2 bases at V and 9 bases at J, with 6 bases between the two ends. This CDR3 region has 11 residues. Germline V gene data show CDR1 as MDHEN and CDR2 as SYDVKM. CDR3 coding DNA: TGTGCCAGCAGTTTAAGCCGGACGCAGTATTTT. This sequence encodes CASSLSRTQYF.

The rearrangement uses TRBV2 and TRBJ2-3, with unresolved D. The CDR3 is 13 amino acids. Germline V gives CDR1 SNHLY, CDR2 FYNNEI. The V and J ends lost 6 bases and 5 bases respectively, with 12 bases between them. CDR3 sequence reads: CASRIRFGDTQYF. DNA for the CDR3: TGTGCCAGCAGAATTAGATTCGGAGATACGCAGTATTTT.

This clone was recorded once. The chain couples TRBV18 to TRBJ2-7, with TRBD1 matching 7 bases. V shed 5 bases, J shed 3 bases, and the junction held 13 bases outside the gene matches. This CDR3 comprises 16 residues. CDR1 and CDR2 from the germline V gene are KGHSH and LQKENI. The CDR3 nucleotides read TGTGCCAGCTCAACCAGGGCACAGGGGTATAACTACGAGCAGTACTTC. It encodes CASSTRAQGYNYEQYF.

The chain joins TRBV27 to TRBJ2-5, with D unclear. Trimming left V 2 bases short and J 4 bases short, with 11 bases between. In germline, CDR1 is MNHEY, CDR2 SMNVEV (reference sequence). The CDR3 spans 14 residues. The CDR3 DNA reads TGTGCCAGCAGTTTAAAAGGGTGGGGAGAGACCCAGTACTTC. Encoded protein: CASSLKGWGETQYF.

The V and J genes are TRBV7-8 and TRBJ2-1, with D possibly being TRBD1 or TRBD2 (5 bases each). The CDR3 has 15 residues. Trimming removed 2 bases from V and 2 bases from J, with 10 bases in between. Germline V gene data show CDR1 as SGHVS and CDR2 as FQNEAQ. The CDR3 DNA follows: TGTGCCAGCAGCTTAAGGGGAGCGGCCTACAATGAGCAGTTCTTC. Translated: CASSLRGAAYNEQFF.

The DNA for the CDR3 is TGTGCCAGCTCTCAAGACAGGAAGAACACTGAAGCTTTCTTT. Translating gives CASSQDRKNTEAFF. V is TRBV18 and J is TRBJ1-1; tentatively, D is TRBD1 (6 bases). V was pared by 6 bases and J by 1 base, with 12 bases between. CDR1 and CDR2 from the germline V gene are KGHSH and LQKENI. The CDR3 has 14 amino acids.

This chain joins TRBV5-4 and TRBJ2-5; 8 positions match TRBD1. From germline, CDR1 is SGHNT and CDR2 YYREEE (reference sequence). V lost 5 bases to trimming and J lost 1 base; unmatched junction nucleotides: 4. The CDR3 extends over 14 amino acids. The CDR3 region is CASRRDRTQETQYF. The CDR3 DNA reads TGTGCCAGCAGACGGGACAGGACCCAAGAGACCCAGTACTTC.

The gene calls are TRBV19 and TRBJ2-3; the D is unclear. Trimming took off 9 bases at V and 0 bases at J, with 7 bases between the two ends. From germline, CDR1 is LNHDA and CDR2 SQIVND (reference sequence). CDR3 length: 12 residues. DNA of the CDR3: TGTGCCAGCCGGTCTAGCACAGATACGCAGTATTTT. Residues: CASRSSTDTQYF.